The 2 T cell receptor beta chains presented below share a single source sample, sequenced in a study of vaccination and CD4 T cells after COVID-19. The treatment here: approximately 9-day PBMC culture with coronavirus spike peptide pools or control peptides (ViraFEST assay). No antigen has been identified for these receptors. Sequenced with the Oncomine TCR Beta short-read assay was DNA taken from cultured CD4+ T cells. MiXCR, run by TCRdb on the PCR reads, gives a single entry per CDR3 protein. The sample has approximately 15,000 distinct CDR3 sequences, about 60% seen once; the top ten hold about 6.1%. Input material: CD4+ T cells from blood, cultured in vitro. The receptors shown here come from a human donor who had recovered from COVID-19.

DNA for the CDR3: TGTGCCAGCAGTGTAGAAGGGACTAGCGGACACAATGAGCAGTTCTTC. Protein product: CASSVEGTSGHNEQFF. The J gene is TRBJ2-1, the V gene TRBV27; 11 bases agree with TRBD2. CDR1 and CDR2 from the germline V gene are MNHEY and SMNVEV (reference sequence). V lost 5 bases to trimming and J lost 5 bases; unmatched junction nucleotides: 8. There are 16 residues in the CDR3.

The J gene is TRBJ1-2, the V gene TRBV7-2, with D unclear. Between the trimmed V and J ends, which lost 5 bases and 8 bases, there was a span of 18 bases. The CDR3 runs to 14 residues. Germline CDR1 is SGHTA and CDR2 is FQGNSA. Here the CDR3 reads CASSRDGRFTGYTF. The CDR3 DNA reads TGTGCCAGCAGCCGGGATGGACGGTTTACGGGCTACACCTTC.